The 8 T cell receptor beta chains below all came from one sample that was sequenced in a study of blood T cell repertoires in COVID-19. Data came from immunoSEQ multiplex PCR; TCRdb stores just in-frame clones and leaves some out. Here the sample spans over 90,000 clones, roughly 84% being singletons. Sequenced input: peripheral blood. Source of these receptors: a human donor in a cohort sampled during active COVID-19.

The chain links TRBV11-3 to TRBJ2-7, with 11 nucleotides matching TRBD1. V lost 4 bases to trimming and J lost 1 base; unmatched junction nucleotides: 0. CDR1 and CDR2 from the germline V gene are SGHNT and YENEEA. The CDR3 length is 14 residues. CDR3 amino acids: CASSWDRGSYEQYF. As DNA, the CDR3 is TGTGCCAGCAGCTGGGACAGGGGGTCCTACGAGCAGTACTTC. Supplemented by reference TRBV11-3 and TRBJ2-7, the full variable domain reads EAGVVQSPRYKIIEKKQPVAFWCNPISGHNTLYWYLQNLGQGPELLIRYENEEAVDDSQLPKDRFSAERLKGVDSTLKIQPAELGDSAVYLCASSWDRGSYEQYFGPGTRLTVT.

This sequence joins TRBV7-2 and TRBJ2-7; D is unclear. The germline gives CDR1 SGHTA, CDR2 FQGNSA. The germline V and J ends were trimmed by 8 bases and 1 base, with 18 bases remaining between them. The CDR3 runs to 15 residues. The CDR3 coding sequence is TGTGCCAGCCGCGCCATGGCGGCTGAATCCTACGAGCAGTACTTC. It codes for CASRAMAAESYEQYF.

This clone occurred once. The chain links TRBV28 to TRBJ1-2, with D possibly being TRBD1 (5 bases). CDR1 MDHEN and CDR2 SYDVKM come from the germline V gene. V lost 7 bases and J 2 bases, leaving 11 bases between the germline ends. The CDR3 has 13 amino acids. In DNA form, the CDR3 reads TGTGCCAGCACGGACACGGTAAACTATGGCTACACCTTC. It is translated as CASTDTVNYGYTF.

V and J are TRBV7-9 and TRBJ2-2; 9 nucleotides match TRBD1. The V gene end was trimmed by 5 bases and the J gene end by 1 base; junction bases not matched to a gene: 2. Germline V lookup: CDR1 SEHNR, CDR2 FQNEAQ (reference sequence). The CDR3 totals 15 residues. CDR3 protein: CASSTGQGNTGELFF. CDR3 sequence (DNA): TGTGCCAGCAGCACGGGACAGGGGAACACCGGGGAGCTGTTTTTT.

The chain is built from TRBV2 and TRBJ2-7, with 9 bases that match TRBD2. Germline V gives CDR1 SNHLY, CDR2 FYNNEI. The CDR3 runs 15 residues. V was pared by 6 bases and J by 0 bases, with 6 bases of the junction left unmatched. This CDR3 reads CASRPLAGDSYEQYF. In nucleotides, the CDR3 is TGTGCCAGCAGACCATTAGCGGGAGACTCCTACGAGCAGTACTTC.

CDR3 in DNA: TGTGCCAGCAGCTTAAGGACGCGGGGGGCTGGCTCACCCCTCCACTTT. This codes for CASSLRTRGAGSPLHF. The chain combines TRBV7-3 with TRBJ1-6, with D possibly matching TRBD1 (6 bases). The CDR3 has 16 amino acids. V was clipped by 1 base and J by 10 bases, with 17 bases between them. The germline V gene encodes CDR1 SGHTA and CDR2 FQGTGA. Complete variable domain (other parts from reference TRBV7-3 and TRBJ1-6): GAGVSQTPSNKVTEKGKYVELRCDPISGHTALYWYRQSLGQGPEFLIYFQGTGAADDSGLPNDRFFAVRPEGSVSTLKIQRTERGDSAVYLCASSLRTRGAGSPLHFGNGTRLTVT.

In the case of this clone: The same CDR3 is also encoded by other DNA sequences in this sample. The rearrangement links TRBV7-9 to TRBJ1-3, with TRBD1 identical over 8 bases. Trimming took 5 bases from V and 2 from J; bases not matched to a gene: 2. The CDR3 is 14 amino acids. Germline V gene sequence: CDR1 SEHNR, CDR2 FQNEAQ (reference sequence). CDR3 DNA: TGTGCCAGCAGCCGGGGACAGGCTGGAAACACCATATATTTT. Its translation: CASSRGQAGNTIYF.

This clone was observed at least ten times. In the same sample, other DNA sequences code for this CDR3. The V gene is TRBV19, the J gene TRBJ1-2; D unclear. The germline V and J ends were trimmed by 5 bases and 3 bases, with 7 bases remaining between them. CDR1 is LNHDA, CDR2 SQIVND, per germline (reference sequence). The CDR3 spans 12 residues. CDR3 sequence: CASSGRHYGYTF. The CDR3 coding sequence is TGTGCCAGTAGTGGGCGTCACTATGGCTACACCTTC.